The following is a T cell receptor beta chain sequence with its context. Its recognized antigen is unknown. Base-call qualities are not available, and no considerably larger clone is one nucleotide away. The data derive from a study of graft-versus-host responses after intestinal transplantation (dated by TCRdb to the early 2020s). The study in broad terms: The transplants that recipients received were multivisceral, liver-intestinal, or isolated intestinal. Graft-versus-host and host-versus-graft alloreactive T cell clones were tracked in the graft, circulation and bone marrow after intestinal transplantation using bulk TCR-beta CDR3 sequencing. The cohort enrolled some 23 intestinal transplant recipients, one of whom was a retransplant, and a few patients without pretransplant specimens were excluded. Donor T cell macrochimerism was defined as a peak of at least 4% donor T cells among recipient peripheral blood mononuclear cells. Every recipient was given anti-thymocyte globulin induction, followed by 2 to 4 years of maintenance tacrolimus and steroids. Alloreactive clones were identified by sequencing pre-transplant mixed lymphocyte reaction products and comparing them with unstimulated pre-transplant donor and recipient T cells. Samples from a few later patients were sequenced in-house on an Illumina MiSeq with MiXCR processing rather than by the commercial service.

In the germline V gene (reference sequence), CDR1 corresponds to MNHNY and CDR2 to SVGAGI. From V the trimming removes 5 bases and from J it removes 1 base, while the gene matches leave 4 bases of the junction unaccounted for. The CDR3 spans 14 residues, from the cysteine through the phenylalanine. Only the CDR3 DNA is retained, 42 bases long and in frame from the first base. Library preparation used the immunoSEQ multiplex PCR assay. For most patients, genomic DNA was isolated with the Qiagen DNeasy Blood and Tissue Kit and sent frozen to Adaptive Biotechnologies for TCR sequencing. Adaptive Biotechnologies carried out high-throughput TCR-beta CDR3 sequencing of genomic DNA for most patients. On the study's bioinformatics: TCR sequencing data for more than 15 patients were retrieved from Adaptive's ImmunoSEQ software; three other patients were processed with MiXCR and VDJtools. CD4 versus CD8 sorting errors were corrected by removing sequences found in both subsets at a frequency ratio below 5:1. Because the origin of CDR3 nucleotide sequences shared between donor and recipient could not be assigned, those sequences were removed. To count as alloreactive, a clone needed at least 2-fold expansion over unstimulated cells and a minimum CFSE-low frequency of 0.002% (template counts) or 0.001% (read counts). Clones were considered mappable if detected in sequenced pre-transplant spleen, lymph node, or MLR CFSE-low populations of the donor or recipient. Cumulative frequency of alloreactive clones was calculated as a percentage of all sequences weighted by copy number. The clones in this table, taken by TCRdb from immuneACCESS, are in-frame only. Not every clone is retained; where verified, under half of the shortfall comes from an unresolved V gene, and the cause of the rest is unknown. D and trimming were read from the DNA, whereas the V and J calls and clone size are those reported in that table. The sample contains approximately 89,000 clones, about 94% of them found a single time. The ten largest clones represent roughly 0.17% of the sample.

Explained via the paper, the time point label denotes: cells obtained before transplantation from donor or recipient. CD3+CD4+ and CD3+CD8+ populations were FACS-sorted from unstimulated pre-transplant donor and recipient cells taken from spleen or lymph nodes. Overall results and qualifications from the work: GvH clones turned up in recipient bone marrow, with some appearing earlier in ileal mucosa or blood, a pattern consistent with an intestinal mucosal origin. Early after transplant, peak levels of circulating GvH clones were associated with declines in HvG clones. High GvH to HvG T cell clonal ratios were observed in the allografts of patients with donor T cell macrochimerism. The conclusions were limited by the relatively low number and heterogeneity of the intestinal transplant patients.

The chain is made from TRBV6-6 and TRBJ2-5; 7 of the junction bases match TRBD1. The clonotype was recovered from a human donor who received an intestinal transplant. This sample comprised unstimulated CD4+ T cells sorted from spleen or lymph node cells, obtained before intestinal transplant. CDR3 protein: CASSPRTGQETQYF. The base sequence is TGTGCCAGCAGTCCAAGGACAGGCCAAGAGACCCAGTACTTC.